What follows are 28 T cell receptor beta chains derived from one specimen sequenced in a study of T cell responses to AZD1222 COVID-19 vaccine. TCRdb's copy holds only in-frame clones and misses some; the assay was immunoSEQ multiplex PCR. The profile covers about 110,000 clones, with approximately 85% appearing a single time and around 13% taken by the ten largest. The sequenced sample was peripheral blood, obtained on day 0 of MenACWY control vaccination. The receptors stem from an adult in good health.

The chain joins TRBV11-2 to TRBJ1-2; 9 nucleotides match TRBD1. This CDR3 region has 14 residues. Germline CDR1 SGHAT, CDR2 FQNNGV. The V segment lost 5 bases and the J segment 7 bases; nucleotides outside the gene matches: 8. The CDR3 region is CASSPDRGFTGYTF. CDR3 DNA: TGTGCCAGCAGCCCCGACAGGGGGTTTACTGGCTACACCTTC.

This chain uses TRBV7-2 with TRBJ2-1; possibly TRBD1 for D (5 bases). The CDR3 runs 15 residues. Deletions cut 5 bases from V and 5 bases from J, with 16 bases between. CDR1 and CDR2 from the germline V gene are SGHTA and FQGNSA. For the CDR3, the DNA is TGTGCCAGCAGCCGTTCTGGAGTAGGGGACAATGAGCAGTTCTTC. This codes for CASSRSGVGDNEQFF.

This clone came up a few times. The rearrangement joins TRBV5-1 to TRBJ2-6; 8 bases map to TRBD2. This CDR3 has 19 amino acids. The J segment lost 1 base and the V segment lost 3 bases, leaving 12 bases of the junction unmatched. Germline lookup yields CDR1 SGHRS and CDR2 YFSETQ. The CDR3: CASSSNPGRARSGANVLTF. In DNA form, the CDR3 reads TGCGCCAGCAGCTCCAACCCCGGGAGGGCCAGATCTGGGGCCAACGTCCTGACTTTC.

A single count supports this clone. The chain combines TRBV7-2 with TRBJ2-7; D gene unclear. Trimming shortened V by 1 base and J by 3 bases, and 7 bases separated the two germline ends. In germline, CDR1 is SGHTA, CDR2 FQGNSA. The CDR3 length is 13 residues. The CDR3, as DNA: TGTGCCAGCAGCTTAGGAATGGGCTACGAGCAGTACTTC. It encodes CASSLGMGYEQYF.

This clone was found a few times. The V and J genes are TRBV27 and TRBJ1-5; D might be TRBD1 (5 bases). The CDR3 has 16 amino acids. Germline V gene lookup returns CDR1 MNHEY and CDR2 SMNVEV (reference sequence). The ends were cut back, 6 bases at V and 10 bases at J, with 25 bases in the middle. CDR3 protein: CASSPTGAGGSRPQHF. In nucleotides, the CDR3 is TGTGCCAGCAGCCCTACCGGGGCGGGAGGCTCTAGACCCCAGCATTTT.

This clone was found once. The V gene is TRBV5-1, the J gene TRBJ2-5; 10 nucleotides match TRBD2. The ends lost 4 bases at V and 5 bases at J; junction bases unmatched: 2. The germline V gene has CDR1 SGHRS and CDR2 YFSETQ. The CDR3 totals 13 residues. CDR3 residues: CASSLAGAETQYF. CDR3 sequence (DNA): TGCGCCAGCAGCCTAGCGGGAGCCGAGACCCAGTACTTC.

The chain has TRBV14 and TRBJ2-7; 8 bases are shared with TRBD1. CDR3 size: 16 residues. Germline-derived CDR1 and CDR2 are SGHDN and FVKESK. The ends lost 1 base at V and 4 bases at J; junction bases unmatched: 9. CDR3 DNA: TGTGCCAGCAGCCAAGGCCTCGAGCAGGGGGCGTACGAGCAGTACTTC. Translating it yields CASSQGLEQGAYEQYF.

In DNA form, the CDR3 reads TGCGCCAGCAGCCAGATTACAGCGTCTACCTCCTATAATTCACCCCTCCACTTT. This encodes CASSQITASTSYNSPLHF. The chain is built from TRBV4-1 and TRBJ1-6; D is uncertain. V lost 3 bases and J 0 bases, leaving 15 bases between the germline ends. The CDR3 runs to 18 residues. Germline loops: CDR1 MGHRA, CDR2 YSYEKL.

This chain connects TRBV10-3 to TRBJ1-5; a possible D gene is TRBD1 (5 bases). The CDR3 covers 14 residues. V was shortened by 2 bases and J by 7 bases, with 12 bases between the two germline ends. Germline CDR1 is ENHRY and CDR2 is SYGVKD. This CDR3 reads CAISERTGEQPQHF. The CDR3 DNA sequence: TGTGCCATCAGTGAGAGGACGGGGGAACAGCCCCAGCATTTT.

The chain couples TRBV7-9 to TRBJ1-2; no firm D call. The CDR3 has 14 amino acids. Germline lookup yields CDR1 SEHNR and CDR2 FQNEAQ (reference sequence). Trimming removed 5 bases from V and 4 bases from J, with 14 bases in between. The CDR3 sequence is CASSKLGPGYGYTF. The CDR3 region has the DNA TGTGCCAGCAGCAAACTAGGACCAGGCTATGGCTACACCTTC.

V is TRBV9 and J is TRBJ2-2; D gene unclear. The length of the CDR3 is 14 residues. The V end lost 0 bases, the J end lost 5 bases, and 8 bases lay between the germline ends. The germline CDR1 and CDR2 sequences are SGDLS and YYNGEE. CDR3 DNA: TGTGCCAGCAGCGTAGCACACCCGACCGGGGAGCTGTTTTTT. Translating gives CASSVAHPTGELFF.

The chain couples TRBV6-2 or TRBV6-3 to TRBJ2-3; 11 bases are shared with TRBD2. The CDR3 spans 16 residues. The V and J ends lost 6 bases and 4 bases, in that order; junction bases with no gene match: 9. Germline V gene lookup returns CDR1 MNHEY and CDR2 SVGEGT. The CDR3 DNA follows: TGTGCCAGCAGCTATACCATAGCGGGAGGGCCAGATACGCAGTATTTT. Translation gives CASSYTIAGGPDTQYF.

V usage is TRBV7-8 and J usage is TRBJ1-5; weak D call: TRBD1 (5 bases). The V gene's germline CDR1 is SGHVS and CDR2 FQNEAQ. The CDR3 has 15 residues. Trimming removed 1 base at V and 7 bases at J, with 14 bases between. CDR3 nucleotides: TGTGCCAGCAGCTTAGGATCAGGGACTGGGCAGCCCCAGCATTTT. Amino acids: CASSLGSGTGQPQHF.

The rearrangement links TRBV18 to TRBJ2-4; tentatively, D is TRBD2 (5 bases). Germline V lookup: CDR1 KGHSH, CDR2 LQKENI. This CDR3 region has 14 residues. Trimming stripped 4 bases from V and 7 bases from J, with 14 bases between. The CDR3 here is CASSQEVPRNIQYF. The CDR3 nucleotides are TGTGCCAGCTCACAGGAGGTTCCGAGGAACATTCAGTACTTC.

This chain joins TRBV9 and TRBJ2-5; 10 bases are a match to TRBD2. This CDR3 contains 17 residues. V lost 0 bases to trimming and J lost 3 bases; unmatched junction nucleotides: 8. The germline V gene has CDR1 SGDLS and CDR2 YYNGEE. CDR3 bases: TGTGCCAGCAGCGTAGCCCCCCCCACTAGCGGGGAAGAGACCCAGTACTTC. This sequence encodes CASSVAPPTSGEETQYF.

This chain uses TRBV28 with TRBJ1-2; weak D call: TRBD1 (5 bases). The V gene's germline CDR1 is MDHEN and CDR2 SYDVKM. V shed 3 bases and J shed 7 bases, with 9 bases lying between them. The CDR3 is 12 residues long. The CDR3 DNA follows: TGTGCCAGCAGTTTTTGGGGCTCTGGCTACACCTTC. Its translation is CASSFWGSGYTF.

This clone has only one observation. The gene calls are TRBV7-6 and TRBJ1-2, with 9 bases identical to TRBD1. The junction had 9 bases not matched to a gene; V was cut back by 10 bases and J by 6 bases. CDR1 and CDR2 (germline): SGHVS, FNYEAQ. CDR3 length: 13 amino acids. CDR3 region: CAIRTGATDGYTF. The CDR3 DNA follows: TGTGCCATCAGGACAGGGGCGACGGATGGCTACACCTTC.

CDR3: CASSLKGNEQFF. The CDR3 DNA follows: TGTGCCAGCAGTTTGAAGGGGAACGAGCAGTTCTTC. The chain combines TRBV27 with TRBJ2-1, with D maybe TRBD1 (5 bases). Trimming removed 3 bases from V and 10 bases from J, with 10 bases in between. From germline, CDR1 is MNHEY and CDR2 SMNVEV (reference sequence). The CDR3 totals 12 residues.

V is TRBV18 and J is TRBJ1-5; maybe TRBD1 (5 bases). Trimming removed 8 bases from V and 5 bases from J, with 13 bases in between. This CDR3 region has 13 residues. CDR1 and CDR2 (germline): KGHSH, LQKENI. DNA for the CDR3: TGTGCCAGCACCCAGGGTCGGGATCAGCCCCAGCATTTT. This translates into CASTQGRDQPQHF.

The chain carries TRBV5-1 and TRBJ2-7; D not resolved. The V gene lost 4 bases and the J gene lost 4 bases, with 15 bases spanning the gap. The germline V gene has CDR1 SGHRS and CDR2 YFSETQ. The CDR3 sequence is 14 residues long. This CDR3 is CASSPLGSEYEQYF. In nucleotides, the CDR3 is TGCGCCAGCAGCCCTCTCGGGTCCGAATACGAGCAGTACTTC.

J is TRBJ2-1 and V is TRBV4-3; D gene unclear. The CDR3 extends over 14 amino acids. The V gene lost 5 bases and the J gene lost 5 bases, with 13 bases spanning the gap. CDR1 and CDR2 from the germline V gene are LGHNA and YSLEER. The CDR3 spells CASSKNLPDNEQFF. The DNA for the CDR3 is TGCGCCAGCAGCAAAAATTTACCCGACAATGAGCAGTTCTTC.

This chain uses TRBV28 with TRBJ1-4; D not resolved. Germline V lookup: CDR1 MDHEN, CDR2 SYDVKM. The CDR3 runs to 16 residues. V shed 5 bases and J shed 0 bases, with 13 bases lying between them. CDR3 amino acids: CASSGLNLPTNEKLFF. In DNA, the CDR3 is TGTGCCAGCAGTGGCCTCAATCTCCCAACTAATGAAAAACTGTTTTTT.

The J gene is TRBJ1-5, the V gene TRBV3-1 (or the pseudogene TRBV3-2); the D is unclear. The CDR3 sequence is 14 residues long. Germline CDR1 is LGHDT and CDR2 is YNNKEL (reference sequence). Between the trimmed V and J ends, which lost 1 base and 2 bases, there was a span of 6 bases. This chain's CDR3 is CASSQGNGNQPQHF. As DNA, the CDR3 is TGTGCCAGCAGCCAAGGGAACGGCAATCAGCCCCAGCATTTT.

CDR3 protein: CASSPPGKPTYEQYF. CDR3 sequence (DNA): TGTGCCAGCTCACCACCAGGAAAACCAACCTACGAGCAGTACTTC. V is TRBV18 and J is TRBJ2-7, with no clear D. Trimming took 0 bases from V and 2 from J, leaving 11 bases between them. This CDR3 has 15 residues. Germline V lookup: CDR1 KGHSH, CDR2 LQKENI.

V and J are TRBV5-1 and TRBJ1-2; TRBD1 agrees at 9 bases. Germline V gives CDR1 SGHRS, CDR2 YFSETQ. V was pared by 0 bases and J by 2 bases, with 5 bases of the junction left unmatched. The CDR3 sequence is 16 residues long. The CDR3 is CASSLGGTGTNYGYTF. The CDR3 region has the DNA TGCGCCAGCAGCTTGGGAGGGACAGGGACGAACTATGGCTACACCTTC.

This chain links TRBV7-3 with TRBJ2-1; unclear D gene. The CDR3 loop spans 16 amino acids. V was cut by 6 bases and J by 5 bases, with 20 bases left in between. The germline V gene encodes CDR1 SGHTA and CDR2 FQGTGA. Here the CDR3 DNA reads TGTGCCAGCAGATTGGGAAGAGGCATTAGGGACAATGAGCAGTTCTTC. Its protein is CASRLGRGIRDNEQFF.

Here the CDR3 DNA reads TGTGCCAGCAGCCCAGATGGGGGGACAGGGGCTAACTATGGCTACACCTTC. This codes for CASSPDGGTGANYGYTF. The chain has TRBV7-9 and TRBJ1-2; 10 nucleotides align to TRBD1. V trimming: 5 bases; J trimming: 0 bases; junction bases outside the gene matches: 9. The CDR3 contains 17 residues. CDR1 SEHNR and CDR2 FQNEAQ come from the germline V gene (reference sequence).

The chain employs TRBV28 and TRBJ2-7, with TRBD1 matching over 12 bases. V lost 5 bases, J lost 4 bases, and 9 bases stayed unmatched. The CDR3 is 16 amino acids. The V gene's germline CDR1 is MDHEN and CDR2 SYDVKM. The CDR3 sequence is CASSPSGTGGAYEQYF. The CDR3 DNA follows: TGTGCCAGCAGTCCATCCGGGACAGGGGGCGCATACGAGCAGTACTTC.